A selection of T cell receptor beta chains follows, all from one sample in a study of blood T cell repertoires in COVID-19. Sequencing used immunoSEQ multiplex PCR; TCRdb keeps in-frame clones, though not all of them. The sample carries 80,000 to 100,000 clones, around 67% recorded once. Sequenced material: peripheral blood. Receptors were obtained from an older man with COVID-19, enrolled during active disease. Both conserved end residues are part of each CDR3. D genes are given only for firm matches. Clone size is shown for a subset of rows, as once, few, many or a class of expanded clone.

CASSEGQGIYNEKLFF TGTGCCAGCAGTGAAGGCCAGGGGATTTATAATGAAAAACTGTTTTTT - TRBJ1-4 TRBV6-1 -
CASDPMAGFNYGYTF TGTGCCAGCGACCCGATGGCAGGTTTTAACTATGGCTACACCTTC - TRBJ1-2 TRBV2 many
CASSQAGGTQETQYF TGTGCCAGCAGCCAAGCAGGGGGCACACAAGAGACCCAGTACTTC TRBD1 TRBJ2-5 TRBV16 -
CATRQGGTDTQYF TGTGCCACTCGACAGGGAGGCACAGATACGCAGTATTTT TRBD1 TRBJ2-3 TRBV15 -
CASSQAGTGNQETQYF TGCGCCAGCAGTCAAGCGGGGACAGGGAATCAAGAGACCCAGTACTTC TRBD1 TRBJ2-5 TRBV23-1 -
CASSLTGGVEQFF TGTGCCAGCAGTTTAACGGGAGGAGTTGAGCAGTTCTTC TRBD2 TRBJ2-1 TRBV28 -
CASSQEPQGAPPDTQYF TGCGCCAGCAGCCAAGAGCCCCAGGGGGCGCCCCCAGATACGCAGTATTTT TRBD1 TRBJ2-3 TRBV4-1 -
CASSEGPQGPGANVLTF TGTGCCAGCAGTGAGGGTCCTCAGGGGCCTGGGGCCAACGTCCTGACTTTC - TRBJ2-6 TRBV2 -
CASSPYFSPRETQYF TGCGCCAGCAGCCCGTATTTCTCTCCGCGGGAGACCCAGTACTTC - TRBJ2-5 TRBV4-3 -
CASSLTRTENTEAFF TGTGCCAGCAGCTTAACGCGGACAGAGAACACTGAAGCTTTCTTT - TRBJ1-1 TRBV7-9 -
CAISPETVNTGELFF TGTGCCATCAGTCCCGAGACAGTCAACACCGGGGAGCTGTTTTTT - TRBJ2-2 TRBV10-3 -
CASSSSGGRVDTF TGTGCCAGCAGCTCCTCCGGTGGCAGGGTCGACACCTTC - TRBJ1-2 TRBV7-2 -
CSASRPGLYEQYF TGCAGTGCTAGTAGGCCAGGGCTTTACGAGCAGTACTTC - TRBJ2-7 TRBV20-1 once
CASRQGGDTQYF TGTGCCAGCAGACAGGGGGGAGATACGCAGTATTTT TRBD1 TRBJ2-3 TRBV28 once
CASSQVQGGSYEQYF TGTGCCAGCAGCCAAGTACAGGGAGGGTCCTACGAGCAGTACTTC - TRBJ2-7 TRBV4-2 -
CATRLEGVTNYGYTF TGTGCCACCAGATTAGAAGGGGTCACGAACTATGGCTACACCTTC - TRBJ1-2 TRBV4-2 once
CASSLVGTSADTQYF TGCGCCAGCAGCTTGGTGGGGACTAGCGCAGATACGCAGTATTTT TRBD2 TRBJ2-3 TRBV5-1 -
CASSITGDNQPQHF TGTGCCAGTAGTATCACAGGGGACAATCAGCCCCAGCATTTT TRBD1 TRBJ1-5 TRBV19 -
CATSDRGSFFYNEQFF TGTGCCACCAGTGATAGGGGATCTTTCTTTTACAATGAGCAGTTCTTC - TRBJ2-1 TRBV24-1 -
CASSFPGQGVDFF TGTGCCAGCAGTTTCCCAGGACAGGGTGTGGATTTCTTT TRBD1 TRBJ1-1 TRBV28 -
CASSYEGSYEQYF TGTGCCAGCAGTTACGAGGGCTCCTACGAGCAGTACTTC - TRBJ2-7 TRBV6-2/TRBV6-3 -
CASSPDRSSGNTIYF TGTGCCAGCAGCCCTGACAGGAGCTCTGGAAACACCATATATTTT - TRBJ1-3 TRBV27 few
CASQTLVRYLAENYEQYF TGTGCCAGTCAAACTCTAGTCCGTTATCTAGCGGAAAACTACGAGCAGTACTTC TRBD2 TRBJ2-7 TRBV28 -
CATSKGNNQPQHF TGTGCCACCAGTAAGGGGAACAATCAGCCCCAGCATTTT - TRBJ1-5 TRBV24-1 -
CASSLFSGRFPGELFF TGTGCCAGCAGTTTATTTTCAGGGAGGTTTCCCGGGGAGCTGTTTTTT - TRBJ2-2 TRBV28 few
CASSQGQIHEQYF TGTGCCAGCAGCCAGGGACAGATCCACGAGCAGTACTTC TRBD1 TRBJ2-7 TRBV5-4 -
CASSSPSGQGGGEQYF TGTGCCAGCAGTTCCCCGTCGGGACAGGGGGGCGGCGAGCAGTACTTC TRBD1 TRBJ2-7 TRBV6-6 -
CASSQGQITGNTIYF TGTGCCAGCAGTCAAGGACAGATTACAGGAAACACCATATATTTT - TRBJ1-3 TRBV28 many
CASSPWRGTEAFF TGTGCCAGCTCACCATGGAGGGGTACTGAAGCTTTCTTT - TRBJ1-1 TRBV18 -